A single sample is the source of the 32 T cell receptor beta chains below, sequenced in a study of blood T cell repertoires in COVID-19. TCRdb's table, derived via immunoSEQ multiplex PCR, lists solely in-frame clones and lacks some. The repertoire has a few hundred thousand clones, roughly 85% of them found once; the top ten carry roughly 9.6%. The sequencing sample was made of peripheral blood. These receptors were obtained from a woman between 70 and 85 years old with acute or convalescent COVID-19.

The CDR3 nucleotides read TGCGCCAGCAGCGGACTAGCGGGGAGCTCCTACGAGCAGTACTTC. Residues: CASSGLAGSSYEQYF. The J gene is TRBJ2-7, the V gene TRBV5-1, with 12 bases that match TRBD2. The CDR3 is made up of 15 amino acids. CDR1 and CDR2 (germline): SGHRS, YFSETQ. V was clipped by 4 bases and J by 0 bases; unmatched bases: 2.

The chain employs TRBV30 and TRBJ1-5; D unresolved. Germline CDR1 is GTSNPN and CDR2 is SVGIG (reference sequence). This CDR3 spans 14 amino acids. Trimming took 3 bases from V and 9 from J, leaving 18 bases between them. As DNA, the CDR3 is TGTGCCTGGAGCAGGCGGGCAGACGTGGGGCCCCAGCATTTT. Protein product: CAWSRRADVGPQHF.

The CDR3 loop reads CASSLSGLYGYTF. Written as DNA, the CDR3 is TGTGCCAGCAGTTTATCGGGACTCTATGGCTACACCTTC. V is TRBV27 and J is TRBJ1-2, with D maybe TRBD1 (5 bases). CDR1 and CDR2 from the germline V gene are MNHEY and SMNVEV (reference sequence). Trimming cost V 0 bases and J 4 bases, with 6 bases left between them. CDR3 length: 13 residues.

The V gene is TRBV10-2, the J gene TRBJ1-5; D is ambiguous. CDR1 and CDR2 from the germline V gene are WSHSY and SAAADI. The CDR3 totals 13 residues. Trimming left V 3 bases short and J 5 bases short, with 8 bases between. As DNA, the CDR3 is TGCGCCAGCAGTGAAGCGGGATATCAGCCCCAGCATTTT. Translation gives CASSEAGYQPQHF.

The genes are TRBV6-6 and TRBJ1-5, with 9 positions matching TRBD1. Trimming took 0 bases from V and 5 from J; bases not matched to a gene: 2. Looked up from germline, CDR1 is MNHNY and CDR2 is SVGAGI (reference sequence). CDR3 length equals 15 residues. CDR3 in DNA: TGTGCCAGCAGTTACTCATGGGACAGGGATCAGCCCCAGCATTTT. Translating it yields CASSYSWDRDQPQHF.

This clone was seen a few times. The J gene is TRBJ1-1, the V gene TRBV27; D is unresolved. The V end was cut by 2 bases, the J end by 1 base, with 14 bases between. From germline, CDR1 is MNHEY and CDR2 SMNVEV (reference sequence). The CDR3 runs 16 residues. CDR3 sequence (DNA): TGTGCCAGCAGTTTAACCCCCGGCGGCTGGAACACTGAAGCTTTCTTT. Translation: CASSLTPGGWNTEAFF.

The chain has TRBV14 and TRBJ2-1, with 13 bases fitting TRBD2. Per the germline V gene, CDR1 is SGHDN and CDR2 is FVKESK. The V and J ends lost 4 bases and 9 bases, in that order; junction bases with no gene match: 3. The CDR3 runs 14 residues. The CDR3 region is CASSPRLAGGEQFF. The CDR3 DNA is TGTGCCAGCAGCCCCAGACTAGCGGGAGGTGAGCAGTTCTTC.

J is TRBJ2-1 and V is TRBV4-1, with a weak D call TRBD1 (6 bases). Germline loops: CDR1 MGHRA, CDR2 YSYEKL. V dropped 5 bases and J dropped 0 bases, with 23 bases sitting between them. This CDR3 is 19 amino acids long. CDR3 sequence (DNA): TGCGCCAGCAGCACCCGGGACACCACACTCGAGGGCTCCTACAATGAGCAGTTCTTC. Translating gives CASSTRDTTLEGSYNEQFF.

This chain joins TRBV19 and TRBJ1-2, with no clear D. V lost 3 bases, J lost 3 bases, and 5 bases lay in between. The CDR3 has 12 residues. Germline assignment: CDR1 LNHDA and CDR2 SQIVND (reference sequence). The CDR3 sequence is CASSIRDYGYTF. DNA of the CDR3: TGTGCCAGTAGTATTCGCGACTATGGCTACACCTTC.

The chain is built from TRBV7-8 and TRBJ2-1; 12 bases are a match to TRBD1. The CDR3 extends over 15 amino acids. The J segment lost 6 bases and the V segment lost 5 bases, leaving 5 bases of the junction unmatched. Germline CDR1 SGHVS, CDR2 FQNEAQ. The CDR3 is CASSIGTGGLNEQFF. CDR3 DNA: TGTGCCAGCAGCATAGGGACAGGGGGCCTCAATGAGCAGTTCTTC.

Worth noting for this clone: This same CDR3 is encoded by further DNA sequences in the sample. J is TRBJ1-1 and V is TRBV3-1 (or the pseudogene TRBV3-2), with D unresolved. The CDR3 runs to 14 residues. Germline assignment: CDR1 LGHDT and CDR2 YNNKEL (reference sequence). Trimming removed 1 base at V and 1 base at J, with 7 bases between. This CDR3 is CASSQGGRNTEAFF. CDR3 DNA sequence: TGTGCCAGCAGCCAAGGAGGGCGGAACACTGAAGCTTTCTTT.

The V gene is TRBV6-1, the J gene TRBJ1-2; D is unresolved. The CDR3 is made up of 13 amino acids. Trimming shortened V by 3 bases and J by 1 base, and 6 bases separated the two germline ends. Germline values: CDR1 MNHNS, CDR2 SASEGT. The CDR3 coding sequence is TGTGCCAGCAGTGATAGCGTTAACTATGGCTACACCTTC. Its translation: CASSDSVNYGYTF.

The gene calls are TRBV3-1 (or the pseudogene TRBV3-2) and TRBJ2-2, with a tentative D call TRBD2 (6 bases). Per the germline V gene, CDR1 is LGHDT and CDR2 is YNNKEL (reference sequence). Trimming removed 4 bases from V and 4 bases from J, with 13 bases in between. CDR3 size: 15 residues. The CDR3 bases are TGTGCCAGCAGCCCTCCCGGGACTTTCACCGGGGAGCTGTTTTTT. This sequence encodes CASSPPGTFTGELFF.

This chain joins TRBV5-5 and TRBJ1-5; D is undetermined. Germline-derived CDR1 and CDR2 are SGHKS and YYEKEE (reference sequence). CDR3 length: 14 residues. Trimming pared 3 bases from V and 3 bases from J, leaving 10 bases between. This chain's CDR3 is CASSSQVSNQPQHF. In DNA, the CDR3 is TGTGCCAGCAGCTCCCAGGTTTCCAATCAGCCCCAGCATTTT.

The rearrangement links TRBV7-8 to TRBJ1-1; D is possibly TRBD1 (5 bases). V dropped 6 bases and J dropped 1 base, with 9 bases sitting between them. From germline, CDR1 is SGHVS and CDR2 FQNEAQ. The CDR3 covers 13 residues. In DNA, the CDR3 is TGTGCCAGCAGAATTGACAGGAACACTGAAGCTTTCTTT. It yields the protein CASRIDRNTEAFF.

V and J are TRBV3-1 (or the pseudogene TRBV3-2) and TRBJ2-3, with TRBD2 matching 9 bases. Germline CDR1 and CDR2: LGHDT and YNNKEL (reference sequence). Trimming took 1 base from V and 1 from J; bases not matched to a gene: 9. This CDR3 region has 18 residues. The CDR3 DNA sequence: TGTGCCAGCAGCCAAGGGGGTCCTTTAGCGGGGGGCACAGATACGCAGTATTTT. Translation gives CASSQGGPLAGGTDTQYF.

The V call is TRBV6-1, the J call TRBJ2-7; 9 nucleotides line up with TRBD2. Germline V gene data show CDR1 as MNHNS and CDR2 as SASEGT. J was trimmed by 4 bases and V by 1 base; bases with no gene match: 5. The CDR3 is 15 amino acids. CDR3: CASSEGKAGGYEQYF. CDR3 coding DNA: TGTGCCAGCAGTGAAGGGAAAGCGGGGGGATACGAGCAGTACTTC.

The genes are TRBV27 and TRBJ2-7; 7 positions agree with TRBD2. Germline V lookup: CDR1 MNHEY, CDR2 SMNVEV (reference sequence). CDR3 size: 16 residues. With V trimmed by 4 bases and J by 2 bases, 11 bases remained unmatched. CDR3 DNA: TGTGCCAGCAGTTCGCGACCCGGGACTAAGACCTACGAGCAGTACTTC. It yields the protein CASSSRPGTKTYEQYF.

The V call is TRBV19, the J call TRBJ2-3; a possible D gene is TRBD2 (6 bases). V was trimmed by 3 bases and J by 1 base, leaving 11 bases between them. This CDR3 is built from 15 residues. CDR1 and CDR2 (germline): LNHDA, SQIVND (reference sequence). The DNA of the CDR3 is TGTGCCAGTAGTATGGGGGGTTGGGGCACAGATACGCAGTATTTT. Translating it yields CASSMGGWGTDTQYF.

Points on this clone: Different DNA sequences within this sample yield the same CDR3. This rearrangement joins TRBV3-1 (or the pseudogene TRBV3-2) to TRBJ1-2; possible D gene TRBD1, 6 bases. Per germline, CDR1 LGHDT and CDR2 YNNKEL (reference sequence). V was clipped by 1 base and J by 7 bases, with 7 bases between them. The CDR3 has 12 amino acids. CDR3 DNA: TGTGCCAGCAGCCAAGCAGGGGTTGGCTACACCTTC. Encoded protein: CASSQAGVGYTF.

The chain uses TRBV7-2 and TRBJ2-1; 7 positions agree with TRBD1. Germline loops: CDR1 SGHTA, CDR2 FQGNSA. V shed 7 bases, J shed 3 bases, and the junction held 12 bases outside the gene matches. The CDR3 runs 16 residues. The chain's CDR3 is CASTFSEGQIYNEQFF. CDR3 DNA sequence: TGTGCCAGCACTTTTAGTGAGGGACAGATCTACAATGAGCAGTTCTTC.

In regard to this clone: Its ends do not fully match the called genes, so a read error is possible. The chain carries TRBV7-7 and TRBJ2-2; TRBD1 agrees at 7 bases. The CDR3 length is 15 residues. The germline CDR1 and CDR2 sequences are SSHAT and FNYEAQ (reference sequence). The CDR3 nucleotides are TGTGCTAGCAGCTCCCACAGGGGGAACACCGGGGAGCTGTTTTTT. Translation gives CASSSHRGNTGELFF. Full variable domain (rest looked up from reference TRBV7-7 and TRBJ2-2): GAGVSQSPRYKVTKRGQDVTLRCDPISSHATLYWYQQALGQGPEFLTYFNYEAQPDKSGLPSDRFSAERPEGSISTLTIQRTEQRDSAMYRCASSSHRGNTGELFFGEGSRLTVL.

This clone was seen just once. The chain recombines TRBV5-8 with TRBJ1-1; the D gene is possibly TRBD1 (6 bases). Germline loops: CDR1 SGHTS, CDR2 YDEGEE. Trimming left V 6 bases short and J 1 base short, with 16 bases between. The CDR3 covers 15 residues. CDR3 nucleotide sequence: TGTGCCAGCACCAAACAGGGAAAACGGAACACTGAAGCTTTCTTT. Translated, it gives CASTKQGKRNTEAFF. Looking up the rest from reference TRBV5-8 and TRBJ1-1 gives the full variable domain: EAGVTQSPTHLIKTRGQQATLRCSPISGHTSVYWYQQALGLGLQFLLWYDEGEERNRGNFPPRFSGRQFPNYSSELNVNALELEDSALYLCASTKQGKRNTEAFFGQGTRLTVV.

This clone has only a few counts. The gene calls are TRBV20-1 and TRBJ1-1, with D unresolved. Per germline, CDR1 DFQATT and CDR2 SNEGSKA (reference sequence). The CDR3 is 11 residues long. V dropped 3 bases and J dropped 7 bases, with 9 bases sitting between them. In nucleotides, the CDR3 is TGCAGTGCTAGCCCAGGACTTGAAGCTTTCTTT. Its protein product is CSASPGLEAFF.

This CDR3 is CASGRQGDQPQHF. CDR3 bases: TGTGCCAGCGGCAGACAGGGCGACCAGCCCCAGCATTTT. V gene TRBV6-5 combines with J gene TRBJ1-5, with 7 bases identical to TRBD1. The CDR3 extends over 13 amino acids. CDR1 is MNHEY and CDR2 is SVGAGI in the germline V gene. J gave up 7 bases and V 8 bases, and 8 bases lay outside the gene matches.

The V gene is TRBV7-8, the J gene TRBJ1-2; weak D call: TRBD1 (6 bases). This CDR3 spans 14 amino acids. Trimming cost V 1 base and J 5 bases, with 11 bases left between them. Germline assignment: CDR1 SGHVS and CDR2 FQNEAQ. The CDR3 spells CASSLGTDPYGYTF. The CDR3 nucleotides read TGTGCCAGCAGCTTAGGGACAGACCCGTATGGCTACACCTTC. Based on the CDR3 plus reference TRBV7-8 and TRBJ1-2, the full variable domain is GAGVSQSPRYKVAKRGQDVALRCDPISGHVSLFWYQQALGQGPEFLTYFQNEAQLDKSGLPSDRFFAERPEGSVSTLKIQRTQQEDSAVYLCASSLGTDPYGYTFGSGTRLTVV.

This sequence joins TRBV10-1 and TRBJ2-2, with TRBD1 identical over 8 bases. The trim removed 11 bases at V and 5 bases at J, leaving 7 bases unmatched. The CDR3 length is 13 residues. The germline CDR1 and CDR2 sequences are WNHNN and SYGVQD (reference sequence). The CDR3 loop reads CAAGQGGTGELFF. The CDR3 region has the DNA TGCGCCGCCGGACAGGGAGGAACCGGGGAGCTGTTTTTT.

CDR3 sequence: CASSFPGRGGRASGANVLTF. The CDR3 DNA reads TGCGCCAGCAGCTTCCCGGGACGAGGGGGCCGGGCCTCTGGGGCCAACGTCCTGACTTTC. The V call is TRBV5-1, the J call TRBJ2-6, with TRBD1 matching over 7 bases. Germline values: CDR1 SGHRS, CDR2 YFSETQ. The J segment lost 0 bases and the V segment lost 2 bases, leaving 14 bases of the junction unmatched. This CDR3 comprises 20 residues.

The chain is built from TRBV11-2 and TRBJ2-2, with 8 bases identical to TRBD1. The V segment lost 6 bases and the J segment 3 bases; nucleotides outside the gene matches: 6. Germline CDR1 is SGHAT and CDR2 is FQNNGV. CDR3 length: 15 amino acids. CDR3 sequence: CASSLDRAYTGELFF. In DNA form, the CDR3 reads TGTGCCAGCAGTCTGGACAGGGCTTACACCGGGGAGCTGTTTTTT.

The chain recombines TRBV7-6 with TRBJ1-4; weak D call: TRBD1 (5 bases). This CDR3 is 14 amino acids long. CDR1 SGHVS and CDR2 FNYEAQ come from the germline V gene. V lost 1 base and J 11 bases, leaving 14 bases between the germline ends. CDR3 sequence (DNA): TGTGCCAGCAGCTTAGAATCAGGGAAAGAGAAACTGTTTTTT. Protein: CASSLESGKEKLFF.

This clone was detected once. V and J are TRBV2 and TRBJ2-2; possibly TRBD1 for D (5 bases). The CDR3 length is 14 residues. The V end lost 7 bases, the J end lost 1 base, and 10 bases lay between the germline ends. CDR1 and CDR2 (germline): SNHLY, FYNNEI. The CDR3 reads CASKPRVNTGELFF. In DNA, the CDR3 is TGTGCCAGCAAACCCAGGGTGAACACCGGGGAGCTGTTTTTT. The variable domain in full, with the rest retrieved from reference TRBV2 and TRBJ2-2, is EPEVTQTPSHQVTQMGQEVILRCVPISNHLYFYWYRQILGQKVEFLVSFYNNEISEKSEIFDDQFSVERPDGSNFTLKIRSTKLEDSAMYFCASKPRVNTGELFFGEGSRLTVL.

The chain has TRBV30 and TRBJ2-2; 9 bases agree with TRBD1. The CDR3 runs to 18 residues. Germline CDR1 and CDR2: GTSNPN and SVGIG (reference sequence). Trimming removed 0 bases from V and 4 bases from J; junction bases left unmatched: 12. The chain's CDR3 is CAWSVRRGQGGVTGELFF. In DNA form, the CDR3 reads TGTGCCTGGAGTGTAAGGCGGGGACAGGGAGGAGTCACCGGGGAGCTGTTTTTT.